Listed here are 23 T cell receptor beta chains from one sample, sequenced in a study of T cell responses to AZD1222 COVID-19 vaccine. Sequencing was performed with immunoSEQ multiplex PCR; in TCRdb, only in-frame clones are kept and a portion is missing. The table has some 99,000 clones, over 80% seen once. The specimen comprised peripheral blood, sampled on day 0 of AZD1222 vaccination. Source of these receptors: an adult in good health.

The rearrangement joins TRBV20-1 to TRBJ1-5, with D uncertain. The CDR3 is 13 residues long. The germline V and J ends were trimmed by 3 bases and 3 bases, with 9 bases remaining between them. Germline CDR1 and CDR2: DFQATT and SNEGSKA (reference sequence). The CDR3 sequence: CSASSTSNQPQHF. CDR3 sequence (DNA): TGCAGTGCTAGTTCCACCTCCAATCAGCCCCAGCATTTT.

The chain is built from TRBV2 and TRBJ2-3, with D perhaps TRBD1 (5 bases). Germline V gene data show CDR1 as SNHLY and CDR2 as FYNNEI. Trimming left V 9 bases short and J 2 bases short, with 18 bases between. The CDR3 is made up of 15 amino acids. The CDR3 loop is CARASMGPNTDTQYF. CDR3 sequence (DNA): TGTGCCAGGGCTTCAATGGGGCCCAACACAGATACGCAGTATTTT.

The chain is built from TRBV6-6 and TRBJ1-5, with a weak D call TRBD1 (6 bases). The length of the CDR3 is 12 residues. Trimming left V 6 bases short and J 6 bases short, with 9 bases between. The germline V gene has CDR1 MNHNY and CDR2 SVGAGI (reference sequence). CDR3 sequence (DNA): TGTGCCAGCAGCCGCAGGGGTCAGCCCCAGCATTTT. Amino acid sequence: CASSRRGQPQHF.

V and J are TRBV19 and TRBJ1-2; TRBD1 agrees at 8 bases. Per germline, CDR1 LNHDA and CDR2 SQIVND (reference sequence). The V and J ends lost 6 bases and 4 bases, in that order; junction bases with no gene match: 13. The CDR3 spans 16 residues. DNA of the CDR3: TGTGCCAGTAGCTCGGGACAGGATATTCATTTCTATGGCTACACCTTC. Encoded protein: CASSSGQDIHFYGYTF.

The chain carries TRBV10-1 and TRBJ1-2; D call uncertain. From germline, CDR1 is WNHNN and CDR2 SYGVQD (reference sequence). V lost 3 bases and J lost 5, with 10 bases in between. This CDR3 is 13 amino acids long. CDR3 sequence reads: CASSERADYGYTF. The CDR3 nucleotides read TGCGCCAGCAGTGAACGGGCGGATTATGGCTACACCTTC.

The chain has TRBV20-1 and TRBJ1-1; TRBD1 aligns across 9 bases. The CDR3 sequence is 11 residues long. J was trimmed by 8 bases and V by 5 bases; bases with no gene match: 3. In germline, CDR1 is DFQATT, CDR2 SNEGSKA (reference sequence). CDR3 nucleotides: TGCAGTGCTGCTGACAGGGGGGAAGCTTTCTTT. Its translation is CSAADRGEAFF.

The J gene is TRBJ2-2, the V gene TRBV3-1 (or the pseudogene TRBV3-2); D is perhaps TRBD2 (5 bases). The germline V gene encodes CDR1 LGHDT and CDR2 YNNKEL (reference sequence). This CDR3 region has 16 residues. The V end was cut by 0 bases, the J end by 8 bases, with 16 bases between. The CDR3 region is CASSQDLRVRWGELFF. For the CDR3, the DNA is TGTGCCAGCAGCCAAGATCTGAGGGTACGGTGGGGGGAGCTGTTTTTT.

The chain employs TRBV6-5 and TRBJ1-3; tentatively, D is TRBD1 (5 bases). From germline, CDR1 is MNHEY and CDR2 SVGAGI. The CDR3 has 14 residues. V lost 6 bases, J lost 2 bases, and 11 bases lay in between. Written as DNA, the CDR3 is TGTGCCAGCAGCCCGGGGGTGGCTGGAAACACCATATATTTT. This codes for CASSPGVAGNTIYF.

Only a few counts were recorded for this clone. The gene calls are TRBV2 and TRBJ1-1; 9 bases are shared with TRBD1. This CDR3 contains 14 residues. Germline-derived CDR1 and CDR2 are SNHLY and FYNNEI. V dropped 5 bases and J dropped 4; count of bases not matched to a gene: 5. This CDR3 reads CASSPGTGFTEAFF. The CDR3 nucleotides are TGTGCCAGCAGTCCCGGGACAGGGTTCACTGAAGCTTTCTTT.

This sequence joins TRBV18 and TRBJ2-1, with D unclear. CDR1 is KGHSH and CDR2 is LQKENI in the germline V gene. Deletions cut 3 bases from V and 0 bases from J, with 12 bases between. The CDR3 has 16 amino acids. The CDR3 coding sequence is TGTGCCAGCTCACCCACGGGTATGGGCTCCTACAATGAGCAGTTCTTC. It is translated as CASSPTGMGSYNEQFF.

The rearrangement uses TRBV10-3 and TRBJ2-3; D gene uncertain. Per the germline V gene, CDR1 is ENHRY and CDR2 is SYGVKD. The V gene lost 2 bases and the J gene lost 2 bases, with 11 bases spanning the gap. The CDR3 length is 15 residues. The CDR3 loop is CAISETGGPTDTQYF. In DNA, the CDR3 is TGTGCCATCAGTGAGACTGGCGGTCCCACAGATACGCAGTATTTT.

This clone was seen once. The chain is built from TRBV7-6 and TRBJ2-1; TRBD1 or TRBD2 may be the D gene (5 bases each). Germline V gene sequence: CDR1 SGHVS, CDR2 FNYEAQ. The CDR3 has 14 amino acids. V dropped 5 bases and J dropped 1 base, with 9 bases sitting between them. CDR3 DNA: TGTGCCAGCAGCCTAGAGGGGTCCTACAATGAGCAGTTCTTC. Protein product: CASSLEGSYNEQFF.

The gene calls are TRBV4-1 and TRBJ1-5; D perhaps matches TRBD1 (5 bases). V was shortened by 0 bases and J by 6 bases, with 15 bases between the two germline ends. The germline V gene has CDR1 MGHRA and CDR2 YSYEKL. The CDR3 spans 16 residues. The CDR3 loop reads CASSQEGQGRGQPQHF. In nucleotides, the CDR3 is TGCGCCAGCAGCCAAGAAGGCCAGGGAAGGGGTCAGCCCCAGCATTTT.

V is TRBV5-4 and J is TRBJ2-1; D perhaps matches TRBD1 (6 bases). The CDR3 is made up of 16 amino acids. Germline CDR1 is SGHNT and CDR2 is YYREEE (reference sequence). V was pared by 4 bases and J by 8 bases, with 22 bases between. Written as DNA, the CDR3 is TGTGCCAGCAGCCCCCCGCCCCCAGGGGTTTGGTATGAGCAGTTCTTC. Its translation is CASSPPPPGVWYEQFF.

The chain uses TRBV7-2 and TRBJ1-5; no firm D call. The CDR3 runs 12 residues. Germline V lookup: CDR1 SGHTA, CDR2 FQGNSA. V was trimmed by 4 bases and J by 3 bases, leaving 4 bases between them. In DNA, the CDR3 is TGTGCCAGCAGCTCGAACAATCAGCCCCAGCATTTT. Residues: CASSSNNQPQHF.

Points on this clone: The sample holds other DNA sequences that translate to the same CDR3. The genes are TRBV12-3 or TRBV12-4 and TRBJ1-2, with a weak D call TRBD1 (5 bases). The CDR3 is 12 residues long. Trimming stripped 2 bases from V and 8 bases from J, with 9 bases between. The CDR3 coding sequence is TGTGCCAGCAGTTTAAGTGGGACGGGCTACACCTTC. Translation gives CASSLSGTGYTF.

This chain links TRBV11-2 with TRBJ1-6, with D uncertain. Trimming stripped 3 bases from V and 0 bases from J, with 3 bases between. The CDR3 covers 14 residues. Germline CDR1 is SGHAT and CDR2 is FQNNGV. CDR3 coding DNA: TGTGCCAGCAGCTTCGGCTCCTATAATTCACCCCTCCACTTT. Protein: CASSFGSYNSPLHF.

J is TRBJ1-5 and V is TRBV9; the D gene is possibly TRBD1 (6 bases). The CDR3 length is 14 residues. Germline CDR1 reads SGDLS; CDR2 reads YYNGEE. The V and J ends lost 3 bases and 5 bases respectively, with 12 bases between them. The CDR3 is CASSGGGFYQPQHF. The CDR3, as DNA: TGTGCCAGCAGCGGAGGGGGTTTCTATCAGCCCCAGCATTTT.

The genes are TRBV9 and TRBJ2-3; a possible D gene is TRBD2 (5 bases). The CDR3 totals 15 residues. Deletions cut 3 bases from V and 0 bases from J, with 11 bases between. CDR1 SGDLS and CDR2 YYNGEE come from the germline V gene. The CDR3 reads CASSDLRLSTDTQYF. CDR3 bases: TGTGCCAGCAGCGACCTACGACTAAGCACAGATACGCAGTATTTT.

The CDR3 DNA follows: TGTGCCAGCAGCTTCACAGGGATCACTGAAGCTTTCTTT. It codes for CASSFTGITEAFF. The V and J genes are TRBV7-3 and TRBJ1-1, with D possibly matching TRBD1 (6 bases). V was pared by 3 bases and J by 4 bases, with 9 bases between. CDR3 length: 13 residues. Germline V gene sequence: CDR1 SGHTA, CDR2 FQGTGA.

The rearrangement links TRBV7-9 to TRBJ1-6; possibly TRBD1 for D (6 bases). Between the trimmed V and J ends, which lost 2 bases and 9 bases, there was a span of 14 bases. Germline lookup yields CDR1 SEHNR and CDR2 FQNEAQ (reference sequence). The CDR3 loop spans 15 amino acids. CDR3 sequence reads: CASSLRTASGSPLHF. The CDR3 nucleotides read TGTGCCAGCAGCTTAAGGACAGCATCGGGTTCACCCCTCCACTTT.

The genes are TRBV11-2 and TRBJ1-1; D is uncertain. The V end lost 3 bases, the J end lost 0 bases, and 5 bases lay between the germline ends. Germline CDR1 is SGHAT and CDR2 is FQNNGV. The CDR3 extends over 13 amino acids. The CDR3, as DNA: TGTGCCAGCAGCTTCGCTCTGAACACTGAAGCTTTCTTT. This codes for CASSFALNTEAFF.

The chain has TRBV5-1 and TRBJ2-5; tentative D call: TRBD1 (5 bases). Germline values: CDR1 SGHRS, CDR2 YFSETQ. Trimming cost V 4 bases and J 2 bases, with 12 bases left between them. The CDR3 consists of 14 residues. CDR3 coding DNA: TGCGCCAGCAGCCCCCGCGCAGGGCAAGAGACCCAGTACTTC. Protein sequence: CASSPRAGQETQYF.